This TCR beta chain was recovered during a study of T-cell memory formation after mild COVID-19. From the 5' RACE reads, TCRdb called clonotypes with MiXCR, one entry per CDR3 protein. The table lists roughly 410,000 distinct CDR3 sequences, 24% of them singletons. This clonotype was found a few times. This CDR3 contains 14 residues. From germline, CDR1 is LGHNA and CDR2 YSLEER. V was pared by 3 bases and J by 5 bases, with 14 bases between. Sequencing used PBMCs or a T cell subset sorted from them (not recorded which). The rearrangement links TRBV4-3 to TRBJ2-7, with a possible D match to TRBD1 (5 bases). This receptor was identified in an adult woman who had mild COVID-19 (a few samples of this study predate the infection). Cell type and time point are not known. The CDR3 reads CASSQDTSWDEQYF. CDR3 nucleotide sequence: TGCGCCAGCAGCCAGGACACCTCTTGGGACGAGCAGTACTTC.